The 29 T cell receptor beta chains below were found in one sample sequenced in a study of CD8 T cells in ankylosing spondylitis. TCRdb ran MiXCR on the 5' RACE reads and lists one entry per CDR3 protein. The sample lists 150,000 to 200,000 distinct CDR3 sequences, around 16% occurring once. Sequenced input: blood, either unsorted or a sorted T cell fraction (not recorded which). These receptor sequences come from a male donor with ankylosing spondylitis or in good health (not recorded which).

This chain uses TRBV2 with TRBJ2-1; 14 nucleotides match TRBD2. The CDR3 has 19 amino acids. CDR1 and CDR2 (germline): SNHLY, FYNNEI. The V and J ends lost 6 bases and 1 base, in that order; junction bases with no gene match: 11. CDR3 in DNA: TGTGCCAGCAGACAACAGCCGGGACTAGCGGGAGCGTCCTACAATGAGCAGTTCTTC. Translation gives CASRQQPGLAGASYNEQFF.

This clonotype has just a few counts. The chain recombines TRBV14 with TRBJ1-5; the D is unclear. Trimming took 4 bases from V and 4 from J, leaving 14 bases between them. In germline, CDR1 is SGHDN, CDR2 FVKESK. The CDR3 is made up of 15 amino acids. The CDR3 spells CASSPLDPGNQPQHF. Here the CDR3 DNA reads TGTGCCAGCAGCCCGTTGGACCCTGGAAATCAGCCCCAGCATTTT.

This clonotype was picked up many times. The chain combines TRBV7-8 with TRBJ2-5, with TRBD2 identical over 10 bases. The trim removed 2 bases at V and 4 bases at J, leaving 7 bases unmatched. The CDR3 extends over 16 amino acids. Germline V gene data show CDR1 as SGHVS and CDR2 as FQNEAQ. CDR3 nucleotide sequence: TGTGCCAGCAGCTTAAGACGTCTAGCGGGAGTAGAGACCCAGTACTTC. Its translation: CASSLRRLAGVETQYF.

This clonotype has more than one count but fewer than ten. The chain has TRBV3-1 and TRBJ2-7; TRBD1 is a possible D gene (5 bases). Trimming shortened V by 5 bases and J by 3 bases, and 17 bases separated the two germline ends. CDR1 is LGHDT, CDR2 YNNKEL, per germline (reference sequence). The CDR3 has 15 residues. CDR3 DNA sequence: TGTGCCAGCAGCGAAGGGGCAGGTATACTCTACGAGCAGTACTTC. This gives the protein CASSEGAGILYEQYF.

This clonotype was detected only a few times. The chain uses TRBV11-2 and TRBJ2-2; D ambiguous. Germline CDR1 and CDR2: SGHAT and FQNNGV. Trimming removed 5 bases from V and 1 base from J, with 14 bases in between. This CDR3 is 16 amino acids long. The CDR3 region has the DNA TGTGCCAGCAGCCTACCCGCTTACGGGAACACCGGGGAGCTGTTTTTT. This translates into CASSLPAYGNTGELFF. Full variable domain (outside the CDR3, taken from reference TRBV11-2 and TRBJ2-2): EAGVAQSPRYKIIEKRQSVAFWCNPISGHATLYWYQQILGQGPKLLIQFQNNGVVDDSQLPKDRFSAERLKGVDSTLKIQPAKLEDSAVYLCASSLPAYGNTGELFFGEGSRLTVL.

The chain links TRBV7-2 to TRBJ2-5, with D possibly matching TRBD2 (6 bases). V lost 2 bases, J lost 5 bases, and 15 bases lay in between. Germline loops: CDR1 SGHTA, CDR2 FQGNSA. The CDR3 runs to 15 residues. CDR3 region: CASSLLFGGRETQYF. The CDR3 DNA reads as TGTGCCAGCAGCTTATTGTTCGGAGGGCGGGAGACCCAGTACTTC.

This clonotype was seen ten or more times. The chain is built from TRBV12-3 or TRBV12-4 and TRBJ2-7, with 13 nucleotides matching TRBD2. J was trimmed by 0 bases and V by 4 bases; bases with no gene match: 3. This CDR3 spans 16 amino acids. CDR3 protein: CASSYGLAGDSYEQYF. The CDR3 DNA reads as TGTGCCAGCAGTTACGGACTAGCGGGAGACTCCTACGAGCAGTACTTC.

The rearrangement uses TRBV28 and TRBJ2-7, with D hard to call. V lost 3 bases and J lost 1, with 16 bases in between. Per the germline V gene, CDR1 is MDHEN and CDR2 is SYDVKM. The CDR3 has 16 residues. CDR3 loop: CASSFWVGRPSYEQYF. The CDR3 DNA sequence: TGTGCCAGCAGTTTTTGGGTAGGACGCCCTTCCTACGAGCAGTACTTC.

This clonotype was detected ten times or more. This rearrangement joins TRBV27 to TRBJ2-3, with 7 bases matching TRBD2. The CDR3 consists of 18 residues. Germline CDR1 MNHEY, CDR2 SMNVEV (reference sequence). The J segment lost 4 bases and the V segment lost 4 bases, leaving 17 bases of the junction unmatched. The CDR3 sequence is CASSWRGGPLLFPDTQYF. The DNA of the CDR3 is TGTGCCAGCAGTTGGCGGGGAGGGCCTCTTCTGTTCCCAGATACGCAGTATTTT.

This clonotype was seen only a few times. The chain combines TRBV6-1 with TRBJ2-2; unclear D gene. Germline CDR1 MNHNS, CDR2 SASEGT. The CDR3 totals 14 residues. V lost 6 bases to trimming and J lost 6 bases, with 14 bases between them. CDR3 protein: CASSPSLTPGELFF. The CDR3 DNA reads as TGTGCCAGCAGCCCATCCCTCACTCCCGGGGAGCTGTTTTTT.

This clonotype was detected only a few times. The chain joins TRBV6-5 to TRBJ2-5; the match to TRBD2 covers 8 bases. The CDR3 extends over 17 amino acids. V shed 2 bases, J shed 3 bases, and the junction held 11 bases outside the gene matches. CDR1 and CDR2 (germline): MNHEY, SVGAGI. This CDR3 reads CASSYPHYTGGEETQYF. Here the CDR3 DNA reads TGTGCCAGCAGTTACCCTCATTATACCGGGGGGGAAGAGACCCAGTACTTC.

V and J are TRBV2 and TRBJ1-5; D not certain. This CDR3 has 14 residues. Deletions cut 3 bases from V and 0 bases from J, with 6 bases between. Per germline, CDR1 SNHLY and CDR2 FYNNEI. As DNA, the CDR3 is TGTGCCAGCAGTGACGTGCATAGCAATCAGCCCCAGCATTTT. Translating gives CASSDVHSNQPQHF.

The chain carries TRBV7-9 and TRBJ1-1; no clear D. The germline V gene encodes CDR1 SEHNR and CDR2 FQNEAQ (reference sequence). This CDR3 is 13 amino acids long. Trimming stripped 5 bases from V and 1 base from J, with 8 bases between. CDR3 DNA: TGTGCCAGCAGCAGGGCAGGGAACACTGAAGCTTTCTTT. Protein product: CASSRAGNTEAFF.

Many counts were recorded for this clonotype. The V call is TRBV20-1, the J call TRBJ1-5; D ambiguous. V lost 2 bases, J lost 0 bases, and 8 bases lay in between. The CDR3 has 14 amino acids. Germline V gene lookup returns CDR1 DFQATT and CDR2 SNEGSKA (reference sequence). As DNA, the CDR3 is TGCAGTGCTAGATACGGACCTAGCAATCAGCCCCAGCATTTT. It translates to CSARYGPSNQPQHF.

The chain is built from TRBV5-1 and TRBJ2-5; the D gene is possibly TRBD2 (6 bases). CDR3 length equals 14 residues. The germline V and J ends were trimmed by 0 bases and 2 bases, with 8 bases remaining between them. CDR1 is SGHRS, CDR2 YFSETQ, per germline. DNA of the CDR3: TGCGCCAGCAGCTTGGAAGGGAGGCAAGAGACCCAGTACTTC. It yields the protein CASSLEGRQETQYF.

Many counts were recorded for this clonotype. V usage is TRBV5-5 and J usage is TRBJ1-5, with TRBD1 as a possible D gene (5 bases). V was cut by 4 bases and J by 2 bases, with 10 bases left in between. CDR3 length: 14 residues. The germline V gene encodes CDR1 SGHKS and CDR2 YYEKEE (reference sequence). The CDR3 is CASSGTDGNQPQHF. CDR3 coding DNA: TGTGCCAGCAGCGGGACGGACGGCAATCAGCCCCAGCATTTT. The complete variable domain, with remaining parts taken from reference TRBV5-5 and TRBJ1-5, reads DAGVTQSPTHLIKTRGQQVTLRCSPISGHKSVSWYQQVLGQGPQFIFQYYEKEERGRGNFPDRFSARQFPNYSSELNVNALLLGDSALYLCASSGTDGNQPQHFGDGTRLSIL.

In this sample, this clonotype turned up many times. The gene calls are TRBV3-1 and TRBJ1-6; D is undetermined. The CDR3 has 14 amino acids. Trimming stripped 4 bases from V and 5 bases from J, with 9 bases between. Germline assignment: CDR1 LGHDT and CDR2 YNNKEL (reference sequence). CDR3 in DNA: TGTGCCAGCAGCCTGGACCTGAATAATTCACCCCTCCACTTT. Translating it yields CASSLDLNNSPLHF.

This clonotype has a count of ten or more. This sequence joins TRBV2 and TRBJ2-4; TRBD2 aligns across 11 bases. Per the germline V gene, CDR1 is SNHLY and CDR2 is FYNNEI. J lost 0 bases, V lost 6 bases, and 4 bases had no gene match. This CDR3 contains 16 residues. The CDR3 nucleotides are TGTGCCAGCAGCGCGGGACTAGCGGAAGCCAAAAACATTCAGTACTTC. It encodes CASSAGLAEAKNIQYF.

This rearrangement joins TRBV12-5 to TRBJ2-2; 9 bases are shared with TRBD2. The CDR3 runs to 16 residues. Trimming took 3 bases from V and 4 from J; bases not matched to a gene: 6. CDR1 and CDR2 (germline): LGHNT, FRNRAP. The DNA for the CDR3 is TGTGCTAGTGGTTTCAATAGCGGGAGCGGCACCGGGGAGCTGTTTTTT. Amino acids: CASGFNSGSGTGELFF.

This clonotype was found a few times. The chain has TRBV7-6 and TRBJ1-4; TRBD1 agrees at 8 bases. The CDR3 covers 16 residues. Per the germline V gene, CDR1 is SGHVS and CDR2 is FNYEAQ. V lost 5 bases and J lost 3; bases outside the gene matches: 8. In nucleotides, the CDR3 is TGTGCCAGCAGCCCGACAGGGGTTCTGGCTAATGAAAAACTGTTTTTT. Translated: CASSPTGVLANEKLFF.

This clonotype has more than one count but fewer than ten. The chain has TRBV28 and TRBJ2-5; tentative D call: TRBD1 (6 bases). V lost 8 bases and J lost 2, with 9 bases in between. CDR1 and CDR2 from the germline V gene are MDHEN and SYDVKM. This CDR3 has 12 residues. The CDR3 DNA follows: TGTGCCAGCCAGGGACAACAAGAGACCCAGTACTTC. Its translation: CASQGQQETQYF.

The chain couples TRBV6-5 to TRBJ2-5; 8 bases are a match to TRBD2. The CDR3 has 14 amino acids. CDR1 is MNHEY, CDR2 SVGAGI, per germline. V lost 2 bases and J lost 4; bases outside the gene matches: 3. The CDR3 sequence: CASSYLAGGETQYF. The CDR3 nucleotides read TGTGCCAGCAGTTACCTGGCGGGAGGAGAGACCCAGTACTTC.

Comment on this clonotype: A junction end diverges from the germline sequence, so it may reflect a read error. The chain employs TRBV11-3 and TRBJ1-5; D gene unclear. CDR1 is SGHNT and CDR2 is YENEEA in the germline V gene. The CDR3 contains 14 residues. CDR3 nucleotides: TGTACCAGCAGCTTTGGAGGTAGCAATCAGCCCCAGCATTTT. It codes for CTSSFGGSNQPQHF.

This clonotype came up many times. This sequence joins TRBV10-3 and TRBJ2-1; 13 nucleotides match TRBD2. The V gene's germline CDR1 is ENHRY and CDR2 SYGVKD. J was trimmed by 5 bases and V by 6 bases; bases with no gene match: 7. CDR3 length equals 16 residues. The CDR3 sequence is CAIRTGLAGVHNEQFF. As DNA, the CDR3 is TGTGCCATCAGGACAGGACTAGCGGGAGTACACAATGAGCAGTTCTTC.

Only one count was recorded for this clonotype. The rearrangement uses TRBV29-1 and TRBJ1-1, with 7 bases lining up with TRBD1. The germline CDR1 and CDR2 sequences are SQVTM and ANQGSEA. V shed 7 bases, J shed 3 bases, and the junction held 8 bases outside the gene matches. The CDR3 is 13 residues long. The CDR3 DNA follows: TGCAGCGCTACGACAGGGAGGTACACTGAAGCTTTCTTT. Translating gives CSATTGRYTEAFF.

This clonotype occurred many times. The chain has TRBV20-1 and TRBJ2-7; TRBD2 agrees at 12 bases. With 3 bases clipped from V and 3 bases from J, the junction kept 6 bases outside the gene matches. Germline V gene sequence: CDR1 DFQATT, CDR2 SNEGSKA (reference sequence). This CDR3 has 15 amino acids. This CDR3 is CSARTSGRVGYEQYF. The CDR3 DNA reads TGCAGTGCTAGGACTAGCGGGAGAGTTGGCTACGAGCAGTACTTC.

This clonotype was seen ten or more times. The genes are TRBV20-1 and TRBJ1-4; D is perhaps TRBD1 (5 bases). Trimming pared 6 bases from V and 8 bases from J, leaving 19 bases between. The CDR3 consists of 14 residues. CDR1 and CDR2 (germline): DFQATT, SNEGSKA (reference sequence). CDR3 in amino acids: CSAGRGVPGEKLFF. The CDR3 DNA reads TGCAGTGCGGGGCGGGGGGTCCCCGGGGAAAAACTGTTTTTT.

Comment on this clonotype: A much larger clone differs from this one at a single base, so this may be a read error. The chain links TRBV6-7 to TRBJ1-1; D gene uncertain. TRBV6-7 is an ORF, and what it does is uncertain. Trimming removed 4 bases at V and 6 bases at J, with 12 bases between. The CDR3 covers 13 residues. The CDR3 nucleotides read TGTGCCAGCAGTTTAGCTACCCAGTCTGAAGCTTTCTTT. This encodes CASSLATQSEAFF.

The gene calls are TRBV20-1 and TRBJ2-1, with 7 bases lining up with TRBD2. The CDR3 is made up of 14 amino acids. V trimming: 6 bases; J trimming: 6 bases; junction bases outside the gene matches: 11. Germline assignment: CDR1 DFQATT and CDR2 SNEGSKA (reference sequence). The CDR3 coding sequence is TGCAGTGCGGTATTGGGAGGGCCGGTCAATGAGCAGTTCTTC. Translated, it gives CSAVLGGPVNEQFF.